This T cell receptor beta chain derives from a study of CD8 T cells in ankylosing spondylitis. The study, taken as a whole, reports: CD8+ disease-linked clones were present at relatively low frequencies in blood. A TCR beta motif of roughly 8 highly homologous variants seemed to mark ankylosing spondylitis blood.

Quantitative 5'-RACE was performed with molecular barcodes, and it yielded the TCR beta libraries. Using its own MiXCR run on the 5' RACE reads, TCRdb lists one record per CDR3 protein. The sample lists 300,000 to 400,000 distinct CDR3 sequences; around 22% were seen once. A remark on this clonotype: The antigen is unknown.

Sequenced: blood, either unsorted or a sorted T cell fraction (not recorded which). The sequence derives from a male donor with ankylosing spondylitis.

Written as DNA, the CDR3 is TGTGCCAGCAGCTTAAACGGGAGGTACAATGAGCAGTTCTTC. Amino acids: CASSLNGRYNEQFF. This rearrangement joins TRBV7-3 to TRBJ2-1, with 7 bases identical to TRBD2. This CDR3 is built from 14 residues. Germline CDR1 and CDR2: SGHTA and FQGTGA. The J segment lost 4 bases and the V segment lost 1 base, leaving 1 base of the junction unmatched.